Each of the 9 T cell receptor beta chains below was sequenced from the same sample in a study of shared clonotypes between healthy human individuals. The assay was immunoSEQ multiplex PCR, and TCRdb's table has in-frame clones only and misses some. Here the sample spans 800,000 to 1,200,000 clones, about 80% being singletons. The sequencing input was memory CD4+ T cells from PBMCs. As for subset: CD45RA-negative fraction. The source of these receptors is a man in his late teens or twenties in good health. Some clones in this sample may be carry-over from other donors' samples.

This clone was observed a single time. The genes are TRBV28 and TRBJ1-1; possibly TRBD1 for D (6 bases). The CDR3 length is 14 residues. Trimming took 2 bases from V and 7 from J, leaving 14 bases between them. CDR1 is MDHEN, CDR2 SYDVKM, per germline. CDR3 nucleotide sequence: TGTGCCAGCAGTTTACGGGGCAGGGGACTTGAAGCTTTCTTT. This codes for CASSLRGRGLEAFF.

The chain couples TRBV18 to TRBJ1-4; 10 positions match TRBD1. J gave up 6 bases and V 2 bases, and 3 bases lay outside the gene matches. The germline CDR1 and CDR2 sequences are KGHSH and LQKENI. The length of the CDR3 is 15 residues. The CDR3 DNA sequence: TGTGCCAGCTCACCAATAGGGACAGGGGATGAAAAACTGTTTTTT. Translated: CASSPIGTGDEKLFF.

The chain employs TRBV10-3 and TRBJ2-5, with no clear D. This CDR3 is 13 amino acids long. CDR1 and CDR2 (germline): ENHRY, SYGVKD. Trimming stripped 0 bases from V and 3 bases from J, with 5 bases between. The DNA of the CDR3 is TGTGCCATCAGTGAGTCTCCGGAAGAGACCCAGTACTTC. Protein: CAISESPEETQYF.

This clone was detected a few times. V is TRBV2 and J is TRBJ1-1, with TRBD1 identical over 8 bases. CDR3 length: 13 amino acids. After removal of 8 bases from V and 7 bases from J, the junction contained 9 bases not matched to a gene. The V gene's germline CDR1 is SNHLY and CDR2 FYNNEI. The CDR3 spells CASLAGGLYEAFF. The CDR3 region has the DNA TGTGCCAGCCTCGCAGGGGGCTTATATGAAGCTTTCTTT.

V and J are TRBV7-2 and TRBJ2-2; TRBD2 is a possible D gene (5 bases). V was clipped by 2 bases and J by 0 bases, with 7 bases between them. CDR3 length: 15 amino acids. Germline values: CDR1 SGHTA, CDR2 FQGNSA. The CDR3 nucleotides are TGTGCCAGCAGCTTAATGGGAGCGAACACCGGGGAGCTGTTTTTT. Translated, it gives CASSLMGANTGELFF.

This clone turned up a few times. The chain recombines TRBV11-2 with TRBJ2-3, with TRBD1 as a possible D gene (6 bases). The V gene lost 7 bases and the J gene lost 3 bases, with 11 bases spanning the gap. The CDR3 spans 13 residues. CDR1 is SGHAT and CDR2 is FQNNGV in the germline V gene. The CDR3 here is CASKSGVTDTQYF. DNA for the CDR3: TGTGCCAGCAAATCAGGGGTAACAGATACGCAGTATTTT. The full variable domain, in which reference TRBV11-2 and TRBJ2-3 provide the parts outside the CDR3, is EAGVAQSPRYKIIEKRQSVAFWCNPISGHATLYWYQQILGQGPKLLIQFQNNGVVDDSQLPKDRFSAERLKGVDSTLKIQPAKLEDSAVYLCASKSGVTDTQYFGPGTRLTVL.

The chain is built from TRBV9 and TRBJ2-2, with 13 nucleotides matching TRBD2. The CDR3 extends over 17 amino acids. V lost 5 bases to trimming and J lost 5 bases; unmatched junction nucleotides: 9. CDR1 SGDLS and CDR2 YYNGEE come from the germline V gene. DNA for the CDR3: TGTGCCAGCAGTGCCGGGACTAGCGGGACAACGACCGGGGAGCTGTTTTTT. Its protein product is CASSAGTSGTTTGELFF.

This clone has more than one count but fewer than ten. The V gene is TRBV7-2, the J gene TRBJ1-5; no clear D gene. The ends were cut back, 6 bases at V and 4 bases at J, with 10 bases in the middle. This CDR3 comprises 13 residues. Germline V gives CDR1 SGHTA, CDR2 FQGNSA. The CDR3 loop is CASSSGGNQPQHF. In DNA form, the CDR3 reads TGTGCCAGCAGTTCAGGCGGGAATCAGCCCCAGCATTTT.

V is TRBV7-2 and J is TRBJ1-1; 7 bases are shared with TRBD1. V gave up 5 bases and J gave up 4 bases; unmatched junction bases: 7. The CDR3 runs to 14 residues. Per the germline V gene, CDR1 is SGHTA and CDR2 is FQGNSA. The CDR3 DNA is TGTGCCAGCAGCACGTCAGGGGGAGGCACTGAAGCTTTCTTT. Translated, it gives CASSTSGGGTEAFF.